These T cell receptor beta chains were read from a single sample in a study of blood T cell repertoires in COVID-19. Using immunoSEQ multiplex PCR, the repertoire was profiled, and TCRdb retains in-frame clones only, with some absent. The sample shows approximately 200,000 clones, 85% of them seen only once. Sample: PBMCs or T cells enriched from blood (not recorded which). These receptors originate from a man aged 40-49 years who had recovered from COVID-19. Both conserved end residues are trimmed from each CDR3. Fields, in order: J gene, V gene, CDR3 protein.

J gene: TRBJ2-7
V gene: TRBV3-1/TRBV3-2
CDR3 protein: ASSKVGGRSY

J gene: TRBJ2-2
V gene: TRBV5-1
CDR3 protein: ASSRVAGGTGELF

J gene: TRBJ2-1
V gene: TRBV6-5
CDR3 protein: ASSSSGRGSYNEQF

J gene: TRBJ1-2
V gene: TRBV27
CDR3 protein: ASSFSRGAYGYT

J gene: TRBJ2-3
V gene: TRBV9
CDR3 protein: ASSAPRSGVSSTDTQY

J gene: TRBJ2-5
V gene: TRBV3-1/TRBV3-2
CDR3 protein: ASSQDGLQDRAGETQY

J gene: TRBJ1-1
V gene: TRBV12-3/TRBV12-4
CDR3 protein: ASRATGNTEAF

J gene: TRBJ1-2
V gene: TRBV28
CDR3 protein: ASSLQGAGVGYT

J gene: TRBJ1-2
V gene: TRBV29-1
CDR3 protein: SYYTGTPAPGYT

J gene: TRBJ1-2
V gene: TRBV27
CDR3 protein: ASSELGAPYGYT

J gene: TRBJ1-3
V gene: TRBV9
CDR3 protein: ASSDSTGMGDGTIY

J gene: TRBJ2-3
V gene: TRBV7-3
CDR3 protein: ASSLGQGGPDTQY

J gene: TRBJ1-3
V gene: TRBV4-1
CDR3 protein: ASSQPNRVDTIY

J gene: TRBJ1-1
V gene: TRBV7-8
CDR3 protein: ASSVKPGTANTEAF

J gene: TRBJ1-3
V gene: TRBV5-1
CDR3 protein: ASSLATDSGNTIY

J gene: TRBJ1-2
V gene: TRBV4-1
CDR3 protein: ASSRGTGGVYGYT

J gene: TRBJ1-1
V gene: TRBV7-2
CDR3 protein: ASSNRENTEAF

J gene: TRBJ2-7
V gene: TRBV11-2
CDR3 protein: ASSLAWRDNYEQY

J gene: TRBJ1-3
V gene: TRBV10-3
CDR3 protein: AISSGTGGSGNTIY

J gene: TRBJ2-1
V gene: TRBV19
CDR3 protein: ASSISRAGGRWNEQF

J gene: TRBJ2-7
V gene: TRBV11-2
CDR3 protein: ASSSQGGGMNEQY

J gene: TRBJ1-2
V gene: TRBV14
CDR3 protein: ASSQVLGERYT

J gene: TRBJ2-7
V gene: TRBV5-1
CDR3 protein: ASSIGQAVWSSSYEQY

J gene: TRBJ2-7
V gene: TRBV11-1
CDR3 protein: ASTQRETSYEQY

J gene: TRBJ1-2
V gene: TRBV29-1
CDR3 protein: SVHSQGIGGYT

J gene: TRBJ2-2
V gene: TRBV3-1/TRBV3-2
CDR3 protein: ASSQGYRARWNTGELF

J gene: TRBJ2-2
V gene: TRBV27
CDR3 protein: ASSLDFSNTGELF

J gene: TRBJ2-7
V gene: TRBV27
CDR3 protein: ASYGRSREQY

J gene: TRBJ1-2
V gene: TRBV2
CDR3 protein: ASSEIQEPNYGYT

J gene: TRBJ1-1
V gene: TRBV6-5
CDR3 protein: ASSYSYRNTEAF

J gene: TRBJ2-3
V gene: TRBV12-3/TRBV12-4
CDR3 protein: ATWRGTDTQY

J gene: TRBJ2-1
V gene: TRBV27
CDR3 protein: ASSPFLFGTSGRAGEQF

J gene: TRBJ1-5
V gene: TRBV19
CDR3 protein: ASEFGQGKRSQPQH

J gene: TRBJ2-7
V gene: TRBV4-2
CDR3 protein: ASSRNRDYTYEQY

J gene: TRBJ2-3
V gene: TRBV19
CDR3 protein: ASKLGRGHQDTQY

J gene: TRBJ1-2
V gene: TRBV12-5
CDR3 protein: ASGLIPTGEGGYT

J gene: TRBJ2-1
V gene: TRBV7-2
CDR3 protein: ASSLGRARYNEQF

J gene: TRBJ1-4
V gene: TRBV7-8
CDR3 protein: ASSFTTIGATNEKLF

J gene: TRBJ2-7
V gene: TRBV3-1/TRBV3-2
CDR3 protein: ASSQWPGGTGEQY

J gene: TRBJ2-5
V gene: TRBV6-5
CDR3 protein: ASSPDRGHGTQY

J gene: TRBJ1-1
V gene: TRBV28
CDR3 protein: ASNTKTEAF

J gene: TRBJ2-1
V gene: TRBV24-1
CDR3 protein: ATSDPGTSGPYEQF

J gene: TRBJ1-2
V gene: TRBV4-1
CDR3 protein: ASSQGAGIYGYT

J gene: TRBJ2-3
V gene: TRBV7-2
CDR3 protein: ASSLNSGSTDTQY

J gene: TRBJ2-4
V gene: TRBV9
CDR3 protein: ASSPGLAGGAKNIQY

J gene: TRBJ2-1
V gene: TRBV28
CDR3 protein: ASRGQNYNEQF

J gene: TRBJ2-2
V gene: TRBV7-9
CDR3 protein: ASSLKGVAGELF

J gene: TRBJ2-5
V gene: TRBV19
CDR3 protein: ASSVTPATTQY

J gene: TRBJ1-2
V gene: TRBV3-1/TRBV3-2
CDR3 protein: ASSQDGSYGYT

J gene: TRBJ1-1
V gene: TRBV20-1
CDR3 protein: SARAGSEAF

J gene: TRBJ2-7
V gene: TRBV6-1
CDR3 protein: ASSEYQGAYEQY